This T cell receptor beta chain was retrieved from a study of blood T cell repertoires in COVID-19. The junction had 5 bases not matched to a gene; V was cut back by 4 bases and J by 0 bases. Germline V gene sequence: CDR1 SGHRS, CDR2 YFSETQ. The CDR3 runs to 15 residues. Clones were sequenced by immunoSEQ multiplex PCR, and TCRdb holds only the in-frame ones, with some missing. The table shows approximately 310,000 clones, with 89% occurring only once. The sequence came from a man between 60 and 75 years old who had recovered from COVID-19. The specimen was PBMCs or T cells enriched from blood (not recorded which). This chain uses TRBV5-1 with TRBJ1-1; 8 bases map to TRBD1. The CDR3 nucleotides read TGCGCCAGCAGCGGAGAGACAGGGGTGAACACTGAAGCTTTCTTT. Translated, it gives CASSGETGVNTEAFF.